A single sample gave rise to the 25 T cell receptor beta chains below, sequenced in a study of PD-L1 blockade in urothelial cancer. Time point specified: pretreatment peripheral blood. The repertoire was sequenced with immunoSEQ multiplex PCR; TCRdb's copy has only in-frame clones and lacks some. This sample has tens of thousands of clones; over 75% occur once, and the top ten carry 14%. The sequenced sample was PBMCs, obtained around atezolizumab (anti-PD-L1) treatment. The receptor source for this set is a man in his 60s with urothelial cancer.

This CDR3 is CASSSLGTGAGNTIYF. The CDR3 DNA is TGTGCCAGCAGCTCCCTTGGGACAGGGGCCGGAAACACCATATATTTT. The chain recombines TRBV11-2 with TRBJ1-3; TRBD1 agrees at 10 bases. In germline, CDR1 is SGHAT, CDR2 FQNNGV. There are 16 residues in the CDR3. J lost 4 bases, V lost 4 bases, and 7 bases had no gene match.

The chain joins TRBV4-2 to TRBJ2-1; D is perhaps TRBD2 (5 bases). CDR1 and CDR2 from the germline V gene are LGHNA and YNFKEQ. Trimming cost V 1 base and J 7 bases, with 11 bases left between them. The CDR3 is made up of 14 amino acids. The CDR3 sequence: CASSQGGSGNEQFF. The CDR3 bases are TGTGCCAGCAGCCAAGGCGGGTCGGGGAATGAGCAGTTCTTC.

V usage is TRBV5-5 and J usage is TRBJ2-2, with TRBD1 matching 9 bases. Losses at the gene ends were 3 bases for V and 5 bases for J; bases not matched to a gene: 5. The CDR3 consists of 15 residues. CDR1 and CDR2 from the germline V gene are SGHKS and YYEKEE (reference sequence). The CDR3 loop reads CASSSGQGITGELFF. The CDR3 nucleotides read TGTGCCAGCAGCTCGGGACAGGGAATAACCGGGGAGCTGTTTTTT.

CDR3 DNA: TGTGCCAGCAGCTTAGCCGGGACAGGCGGCTATGGCTACACCTTC. Protein sequence: CASSLAGTGGYGYTF. This chain uses TRBV7-9 with TRBJ1-2; 8 nucleotides align to TRBD1. The CDR3 totals 15 residues. After removal of 0 bases from V and 4 bases from J, the junction contained 4 bases not matched to a gene. Germline CDR1 and CDR2: SEHNR and FQNEAQ (reference sequence).

The J gene is TRBJ2-1, the V gene TRBV6-4; 12 nucleotides line up with TRBD2. The ends lost 6 bases at V and 4 bases at J; junction bases unmatched: 4. Germline loops: CDR1 MRHNA, CDR2 SNTAGT. The CDR3 covers 15 residues. The CDR3 here is CASSETSGGYNEQFF. The CDR3 bases are TGTGCCAGCAGCGAGACTAGCGGGGGATACAATGAGCAGTTCTTC.

This chain links TRBV9 with TRBJ1-1, with D unclear. Germline V gene lookup returns CDR1 SGDLS and CDR2 YYNGEE. CDR3 length: 17 amino acids. The V end lost 0 bases, the J end lost 4 bases, and 19 bases lay between the germline ends. CDR3 sequence reads: CASSVGSSLYSLTEAFF. The CDR3 nucleotides are TGTGCCAGCAGCGTAGGGAGCAGTCTCTACTCTCTCACTGAAGCTTTCTTT.

CDR3 sequence reads: CASSLLAGGTDTQYF. CDR3 coding DNA: TGTGCCAGCAGCTTACTAGCGGGGGGTACAGATACGCAGTATTTT. The J gene is TRBJ2-3, the V gene TRBV13; 11 bases are shared with TRBD2. CDR1 is PRHDT, CDR2 FYEKMQ, per germline (reference sequence). The trim removed 2 bases at V and 3 bases at J, leaving 1 base unmatched. This CDR3 is built from 15 residues.

The chain recombines TRBV30 with TRBJ1-5; 7 bases map to TRBD1. V lost 3 bases and J lost 5; bases outside the gene matches: 4. From germline, CDR1 is GTSNPN and CDR2 SVGIG (reference sequence). The length of the CDR3 is 13 residues. CDR3 sequence: CAWSRQGDQPQHF. The CDR3 DNA sequence: TGTGCCTGGAGCAGACAGGGTGATCAGCCCCAGCATTTT.

This clone appeared a few times. This chain uses TRBV19 with TRBJ2-1; TRBD2 might be the D (7 bases). Trimming left V 6 bases short and J 8 bases short, with 17 bases between. The CDR3 runs to 14 residues. Germline V gene sequence: CDR1 LNHDA, CDR2 SQIVND (reference sequence). This chain's CDR3 is CASRPLQGRDEQFF. The CDR3 DNA reads as TGTGCCAGTAGGCCTCTCCAGGGGAGGGATGAGCAGTTCTTC.

The gene calls are TRBV28 and TRBJ1-5, with D perhaps matching TRBD1 (6 bases). The CDR3 is 14 residues long. Between the trimmed V and J ends, which lost 4 bases and 3 bases, there was a span of 10 bases. Germline V lookup: CDR1 MDHEN, CDR2 SYDVKM. CDR3 DNA: TGTGCCAGCAGTTCGGGGGGCCTCAATCAGCCCCAGCATTTT. It yields the protein CASSSGGLNQPQHF. Full variable domain (missing parts from reference TRBV28 and TRBJ1-5): DVKVTQSSRYLVKRTGEKVFLECVQDMDHENMFWYRQDPGLGLRLIYFSYDVKMKEKGDIPEGYSVSREKKERFSLILESASTNQTSMYLCASSSGGLNQPQHFGDGTRLSIL.

The V and J genes are TRBV5-1 and TRBJ2-2; a possible D gene is TRBD1 (6 bases). CDR1 and CDR2 (germline): SGHRS, YFSETQ. The CDR3 length is 15 residues. V gave up 5 bases and J gave up 8 bases, with 19 bases separating them. The CDR3 region has the DNA TGCGCCAGCAGAAATTGGGGACAAGCCTCTGGGGAGCTGTTTTTT. Amino acids: CASRNWGQASGELFF.

The count of this clone is one. The rearrangement uses TRBV18 and TRBJ2-1; 11 bases agree with TRBD2. Germline V gene lookup returns CDR1 KGHSH and CDR2 LQKENI. After removal of 7 bases from V and 5 bases from J, the junction contained 7 bases not matched to a gene. The CDR3 consists of 15 residues. This CDR3 reads CASLIAGGPDNEQFF. The DNA for the CDR3 is TGTGCCAGCTTAATAGCGGGAGGGCCCGACAATGAGCAGTTCTTC. The full variable domain, rest sourced from reference TRBV18 and TRBJ2-1, is NAGVMQNPRHLVRRRGQEARLRCSPMKGHSHVYWYRQLPEEGLKFMVYLQKENIIDESGMPKERFSAEFPKEGPSILRIQQVVRGDSAAYFCASLIAGGPDNEQFFGPGTRLTVL.

This clone was counted once. The chain carries TRBV6-5 and TRBJ2-5, with D maybe TRBD1 (6 bases). This CDR3 has 14 residues. V was clipped by 0 bases and J by 5 bases, with 10 bases between them. Germline lookup yields CDR1 MNHEY and CDR2 SVGAGI. Here the CDR3 DNA reads TGTGCCAGCAGTTACTCGGGCAGGGGTGAGACCCAGTACTTC. It codes for CASSYSGRGETQYF.

V and J are TRBV19 and TRBJ2-3, with TRBD2 matching 9 bases. With 5 bases clipped from V and 2 bases from J, the junction kept 17 bases outside the gene matches. Germline V gene sequence: CDR1 LNHDA, CDR2 SQIVND (reference sequence). The CDR3 loop spans 19 amino acids. The CDR3 reads CASSFLASGTRRSTDTQYF. CDR3 in DNA: TGTGCCAGTAGTTTCCTGGCTAGCGGGACCCGAAGGTCCACAGATACGCAGTATTTT.

The CDR3 coding sequence is TGCGCCAGCAGCAGTATTCCAGGGGGTGGTAGTGAAAAACTGTTTTTT. Protein product: CASSSIPGGGSEKLFF. The chain has TRBV5-1 and TRBJ1-4, with TRBD1 matching over 7 bases. Germline V gene data show CDR1 as SGHRS and CDR2 as YFSETQ. Losses at the gene ends were 4 bases for V and 7 bases for J; bases not matched to a gene: 13. The CDR3 covers 16 residues.

The chain has TRBV5-5 and TRBJ2-2; 11 positions agree with TRBD2. Per germline, CDR1 SGHKS and CDR2 YYEKEE (reference sequence). CDR3 size: 15 residues. The trim removed 3 bases at V and 3 bases at J, leaving 1 base unmatched. The CDR3 sequence is CASSSLAGDTGELFF. DNA for the CDR3: TGTGCCAGCAGCTCACTAGCGGGGGACACCGGGGAGCTGTTTTTT.

This clone was seen once. The chain links TRBV2 to TRBJ1-4; D is possibly TRBD1 (5 bases). Trimming took 7 bases from V and 10 from J, leaving 22 bases between them. The V gene's germline CDR1 is SNHLY and CDR2 FYNNEI. The CDR3 is 15 residues long. CDR3 region: CASTEQTGGKGKLFF. The DNA for the CDR3 is TGTGCCAGCACGGAACAAACTGGGGGGAAGGGAAAACTGTTTTTT. Full variable domain (outside the CDR3, taken from reference TRBV2 and TRBJ1-4): EPEVTQTPSHQVTQMGQEVILRCVPISNHLYFYWYRQILGQKVEFLVSFYNNEISEKSEIFDDQFSVERPDGSNFTLKIRSTKLEDSAMYFCASTEQTGGKGKLFFGSGTQLSVL.

V usage is TRBV5-5 and J usage is TRBJ2-1, with TRBD1 matching 7 bases. V lost 1 base, J lost 6 bases, and 1 base stayed unmatched. Germline V gene sequence: CDR1 SGHKS, CDR2 YYEKEE (reference sequence). The CDR3 has 13 residues. The CDR3 sequence: CASSLYRGNEQFF. The CDR3 DNA reads TGTGCCAGCAGCTTGTACAGGGGCAATGAGCAGTTCTTC.

The chain joins TRBV7-2 to TRBJ2-7; 7 bases are shared with TRBD2. The CDR3 spans 13 residues. Per germline, CDR1 SGHTA and CDR2 FQGNSA. Trimming cost V 4 bases and J 7 bases; bases outside gene matches: 7. The CDR3 nucleotides are TGTGCCAGCAGCTGGGGGGGAGGGGATGAGCAGTACTTC. It translates to CASSWGGGDEQYF.

V usage is TRBV19 and J usage is TRBJ2-2; tentative D call: TRBD1 (6 bases). Germline values: CDR1 LNHDA, CDR2 SQIVND (reference sequence). This CDR3 is built from 18 residues. Trimming cost V 2 bases and J 3 bases, with 19 bases left between them. CDR3 DNA sequence: TGTGCCAGTAGTATAAGGGGTGGGGACACATCCCACACCGGGGAGCTGTTTTTT. Translated: CASSIRGGDTSHTGELFF.

This clone came up a few times. V usage is TRBV18 and J usage is TRBJ1-4; no clear D. V shed 3 bases and J shed 12 bases, with 11 bases lying between them. The CDR3 is 12 amino acids. Germline lookup yields CDR1 KGHSH and CDR2 LQKENI. The CDR3 here is CASSPSGLELFF. The CDR3 DNA reads as TGTGCCAGCTCACCGAGCGGCCTGGAACTGTTTTTT. The variable domain in full, with the rest retrieved from reference TRBV18 and TRBJ1-4, is NAGVMQNPRHLVRRRGQEARLRCSPMKGHSHVYWYRQLPEEGLKFMVYLQKENIIDESGMPKERFSAEFPKEGPSILRIQQVVRGDSAAYFCASSPSGLELFFGSGTQLSVL.

The chain links TRBV6-5 to TRBJ2-6; 8 nucleotides agree with TRBD2. The CDR3 is 15 amino acids. The ends lost 7 bases at V and 2 bases at J; junction bases unmatched: 4. Germline V gene lookup returns CDR1 MNHEY and CDR2 SVGAGI. The CDR3 region is CASTSGGAGANVLTF. CDR3 sequence (DNA): TGTGCCAGCACCTCGGGAGGGGCTGGGGCCAACGTCCTGACTTTC.

CDR3 amino acids: CASIGDRRSTDTQYF. In nucleotides, the CDR3 is TGTGCCAGCATTGGGGACAGGCGTAGCACAGATACGCAGTATTTT. V is TRBV6-6 and J is TRBJ2-3; 8 bases are a match to TRBD1. The CDR3 runs 15 residues. V lost 7 bases to trimming and J lost 0 bases; unmatched junction nucleotides: 6. Germline V gene sequence: CDR1 MNHNY, CDR2 SVGAGI (reference sequence).

V gene TRBV9 combines with J gene TRBJ2-3, with TRBD2 identical over 8 bases. Germline CDR1 SGDLS, CDR2 YYNGEE. The CDR3 runs 14 residues. Germline trimming cut 3 bases from V and 4 bases from J; bases unmatched to any gene: 4. DNA of the CDR3: TGTGCCAGCAGCGCGGGGGGGGGCCCAGATACGCAGTATTTT. Translation gives CASSAGGGPDTQYF.

V usage is TRBV5-1 and J usage is TRBJ2-2, with a possible D match to TRBD1 (5 bases). Germline V gene sequence: CDR1 SGHRS, CDR2 YFSETQ. The V gene lost 6 bases and the J gene lost 1 base, with 10 bases spanning the gap. The CDR3 totals 14 residues. The CDR3 here is CASNLQGNTGELFF. As DNA, the CDR3 is TGCGCCAGCAACCTTCAGGGGAACACCGGGGAGCTGTTTTTT.